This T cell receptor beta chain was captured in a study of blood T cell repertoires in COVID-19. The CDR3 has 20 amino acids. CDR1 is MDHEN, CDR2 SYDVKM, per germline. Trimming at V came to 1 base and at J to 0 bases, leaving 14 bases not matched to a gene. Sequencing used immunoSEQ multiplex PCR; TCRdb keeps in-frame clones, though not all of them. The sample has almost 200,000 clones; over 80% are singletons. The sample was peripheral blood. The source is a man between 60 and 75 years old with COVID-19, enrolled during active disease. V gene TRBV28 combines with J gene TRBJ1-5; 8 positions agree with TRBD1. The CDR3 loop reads CASSLFRPGQVNYSNQPQHF. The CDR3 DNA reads TGTGCCAGCAGTTTATTCAGGCCGGGACAGGTTAATTATAGCAATCAGCCCCAGCATTTT.